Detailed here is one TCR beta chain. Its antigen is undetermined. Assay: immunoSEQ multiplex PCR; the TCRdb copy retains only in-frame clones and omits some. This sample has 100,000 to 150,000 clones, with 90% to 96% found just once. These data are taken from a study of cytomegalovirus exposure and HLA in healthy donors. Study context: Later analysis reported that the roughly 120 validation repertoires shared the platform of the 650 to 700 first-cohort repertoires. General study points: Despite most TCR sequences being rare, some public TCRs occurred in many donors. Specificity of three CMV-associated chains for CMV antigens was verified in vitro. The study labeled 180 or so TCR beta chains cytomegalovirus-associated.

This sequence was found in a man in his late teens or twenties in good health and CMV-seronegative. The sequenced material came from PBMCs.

The DNA for the CDR3 is TGTGCCAGCAGTGAATATACAGGGGTAGTGGAGACCCAGTACTTC. This sequence encodes CASSEYTGVVETQYF. The V call is TRBV25-1, the J call TRBJ2-5, with 7 bases that match TRBD1. The germline CDR1 and CDR2 sequences are MGHDK and SYGVNS. Losses at the gene ends were 0 bases for V and 5 bases for J; bases not matched to a gene: 6. The CDR3 loop spans 15 amino acids. The full variable domain, its missing parts supplied by reference TRBV25-1 and TRBJ2-5, is EADIYQTPRYLVIGTGKKITLECSQTMGHDKMYWYQQDPGMELHLIHYSYGVNSTEKGDLSSESTVSRIRTEHFPLTLESARPSHTSQYLCASSEYTGVVETQYFGPGTRLLVL.